These 20 T cell receptor beta chains came from one sample sequenced in a study of a mutant IDH1 vaccine in newly diagnosed glioma. Documented time point: baseline, week 1 (first vaccination visit). Treatment of the sample: pre-vaccination baseline after standard-of-care therapy. Method: immunoSEQ multiplex PCR; TCRdb's copy keeps in-frame clones and lacks some. The repertoire includes just under 95,000 clones, under 90% of them detected once, and roughly 6.8% sits in the top ten. Sequenced material: PBMCs, taken from a glioma patient treated with radiotherapy, temozolomide or both. The receptor set was obtained from a woman aged 45-65 years with glioma.

V is TRBV6-5 and J is TRBJ2-5; D unresolved. The germline V gene has CDR1 MNHEY and CDR2 SVGAGI. V was pared by 5 bases and J by 1 base, with 2 bases between. The CDR3 contains 11 residues. In DNA form, the CDR3 reads TGTGCCAGCAGTCGCCAAGAGACCCAGTACTTC. Its protein product is CASSRQETQYF.

This chain connects TRBV11-2 to TRBJ2-7; D gene uncertain. Germline V gene lookup returns CDR1 SGHAT and CDR2 FQNNGV. Trimming stripped 0 bases from V and 1 base from J, with 16 bases between. This CDR3 comprises 17 residues. DNA of the CDR3: TGTGCCAGCAGCTTAGATCAGAAGGCAGGAGTTTCCTACGAGCAGTACTTC. This gives the protein CASSLDQKAGVSYEQYF. Using reference TRBV11-2 and TRBJ2-7 for the parts outside the CDR3, the full variable domain is EAGVAQSPRYKIIEKRQSVAFWCNPISGHATLYWYQQILGQGPKLLIQFQNNGVVDDSQLPKDRFSAERLKGVDSTLKIQPAKLEDSAVYLCASSLDQKAGVSYEQYFGPGTRLTVT.

The chain uses TRBV19 and TRBJ1-5; D is possibly TRBD1 (5 bases). The V end was cut by 3 bases, the J end by 6 bases, with 15 bases between. CDR3 length: 15 amino acids. The V gene's germline CDR1 is LNHDA and CDR2 SQIVND (reference sequence). CDR3 region: CASSMREGVSQPQHF. The CDR3 nucleotides read TGTGCCAGTAGTATGAGGGAAGGGGTGAGTCAGCCCCAGCATTTT.

The V gene is TRBV29-1, the J gene TRBJ1-4; the D is unclear. From germline, CDR1 is SQVTM and CDR2 ANQGSEA. V was clipped by 5 bases and J by 1 base, with 8 bases between them. This CDR3 contains 13 residues. This CDR3 is CSVRRVTNEKLFF. CDR3 nucleotide sequence: TGCAGCGTTAGACGAGTAACTAATGAAAAACTGTTTTTT.

The V call is TRBV2, the J call TRBJ1-1; 9 bases align to TRBD1. This CDR3 contains 15 residues. Germline lookup yields CDR1 SNHLY and CDR2 FYNNEI. The V gene end was trimmed by 6 bases and the J gene end by 4 bases; junction bases not matched to a gene: 9. CDR3 amino acids: CASRGTGNVGTEAFF. The CDR3 DNA follows: TGTGCCAGCAGAGGGACAGGGAATGTGGGCACTGAAGCTTTCTTT.

This clone was recorded a few times. The CDR3 spells CASSVGQPNNSPLHF. The DNA of the CDR3 is TGTGCCAGCAGCGTCGGACAGCCCAATAATTCACCCCTCCACTTT. The chain combines TRBV5-4 with TRBJ1-6; TRBD1 might be the D (6 bases). V lost 4 bases to trimming and J lost 5 bases, with 13 bases between them. Germline V CDR1 and CDR2: SGHNT, YYREEE (reference sequence). This CDR3 contains 15 residues.

The chain recombines TRBV6-1 with TRBJ1-2, with TRBD1 matching 7 bases. The V gene end was trimmed by 10 bases and the J gene end by 14 bases; junction bases not matched to a gene: 13. This CDR3 contains 11 residues. Germline-derived CDR1 and CDR2 are MNHNS and SASEGT. CDR3 residues: CATWDVTGETF. CDR3 DNA: TGTGCCACCTGGGACGTTACAGGGGAGACCTTC.

V and J are TRBV27 and TRBJ1-2; TRBD1 matches at 7 bases. Germline V lookup: CDR1 MNHEY, CDR2 SMNVEV (reference sequence). The CDR3 has 14 amino acids. With 6 bases clipped from V and 2 bases from J, the junction kept 6 bases outside the gene matches. CDR3 protein: CASSDRDSNYGYTF. As DNA, the CDR3 is TGTGCCAGCAGCGACCGGGACAGCAACTATGGCTACACCTTC.

This clone was detected a few times. The CDR3 sequence is CASSGHRNTNTEAFF. The CDR3 bases are TGTGCCAGCAGTGGCCATAGAAATACGAACACTGAAGCTTTCTTT. The chain has TRBV6-4 and TRBJ1-1; no reliable D call. Germline V lookup: CDR1 MRHNA, CDR2 SNTAGT. The CDR3 is 15 amino acids. V was pared by 4 bases and J by 1 base, with 13 bases between.

This clone was observed a single time. The rearrangement uses TRBV5-6 and TRBJ1-1; 9 nucleotides match TRBD1. The germline V gene encodes CDR1 SGHDT and CDR2 YYEEEE. The trim removed 4 bases at V and 0 bases at J, leaving 7 bases unmatched. This CDR3 comprises 16 residues. CDR3 bases: TGTGCCAGCAGCGTGGACAGGGGTCCCTTGAACACTGAAGCTTTCTTT. Its protein is CASSVDRGPLNTEAFF.

V usage is TRBV7-2 and J usage is TRBJ1-1, with a tentative D call TRBD1 (5 bases). V shed 5 bases and J shed 0 bases, with 7 bases lying between them. Germline values: CDR1 SGHTA, CDR2 FQGNSA. This CDR3 spans 13 amino acids. In DNA form, the CDR3 reads TGTGCCAGCAGCAAACAGGTGAACACTGAAGCTTTCTTT. Residues: CASSKQVNTEAFF.

V usage is TRBV27 and J usage is TRBJ1-2, with 7 bases that match TRBD1. This CDR3 is 14 amino acids long. Germline-derived CDR1 and CDR2 are MNHEY and SMNVEV (reference sequence). V lost 4 bases and J lost 3; bases outside the gene matches: 5. The CDR3 bases are TGTGCCAGCAGTTCGACAGGGTACTACTATGGCTACACCTTC. It yields the protein CASSSTGYYYGYTF.

This chain joins TRBV5-1 and TRBJ2-1, with D perhaps matching TRBD1 or TRBD2 (5 bases each). Germline values: CDR1 SGHRS, CDR2 YFSETQ. Trimming removed 4 bases from V and 6 bases from J, with 11 bases in between. The CDR3 covers 13 residues. The CDR3 region has the DNA TGCGCCAGCAGCAGGCCGGGACCCAATGAGCAGTTCTTC. Protein product: CASSRPGPNEQFF.

This chain uses TRBV18 with TRBJ1-2, with D perhaps matching TRBD1 (5 bases). From germline, CDR1 is KGHSH and CDR2 LQKENI. This CDR3 is built from 17 residues. Between the trimmed V and J ends, which lost 0 bases and 1 base, there was a span of 15 bases. The CDR3 sequence: CASSPPMGGSINYGYTF. In nucleotides, the CDR3 is TGTGCCAGCTCACCACCCATGGGGGGTTCGATTAACTATGGCTACACCTTC.

This clone was seen more than once but under ten times. Germline is not matched at one junction end, which may reflect a read error. CDR3 sequence (DNA): TGTGCCAGCAGCCTGCAACAGGGCCGTTCAATCTTC. This codes for CASSLQQGRSIF. This chain joins TRBV7-9 and TRBJ2-1, with D possibly being TRBD1 (6 bases). CDR3 size: 12 residues. Germline V gene data show CDR1 as SEHNR and CDR2 as FQNEAQ (reference sequence).

The rearrangement joins TRBV14 to TRBJ1-2; the D gene is possibly TRBD1 (5 bases). The CDR3 covers 15 residues. Germline CDR1 and CDR2: SGHDN and FVKESK. The V gene lost 5 bases and the J gene lost 6 bases, with 19 bases spanning the gap. The CDR3 bases are TGTGCCAGCAGCAAAACCCTGCCAGGGAGGCATGGCTACACCTTC. Translated: CASSKTLPGRHGYTF.

This clone is a singleton in its sample. The chain carries TRBV25-1 and TRBJ1-1; 9 positions match TRBD1. From germline, CDR1 is MGHDK and CDR2 SYGVNS. This CDR3 comprises 14 residues. V was pared by 5 bases and J by 1 base, with 2 bases of the junction left unmatched. The CDR3 sequence is CASSRTGANTEAFF. The CDR3 nucleotides are TGTGCCAGCAGTCGGACAGGGGCGAACACTGAAGCTTTCTTT.

The V call is TRBV28, the J call TRBJ1-3; D possibly corresponds to TRBD1 (5 bases). Per germline, CDR1 MDHEN and CDR2 SYDVKM. The CDR3 covers 17 residues. V lost 5 bases and J lost 4, with 21 bases in between. This CDR3 is CASSPSGALRGGNTIYF. The CDR3 DNA follows: TGTGCCAGCAGTCCTTCCGGGGCCCTCAGAGGGGGAAACACCATATATTTT.

The rearrangement links TRBV5-4 to TRBJ2-7; 13 bases are a match to TRBD2. Germline CDR1 and CDR2: SGHNT and YYREEE (reference sequence). CDR3 size: 15 residues. The J segment lost 2 bases and the V segment lost 4 bases, leaving 3 bases of the junction unmatched. For the CDR3, the DNA is TGTGCCAGCAGCGGCGGACTAGCGGGGGCCTACGAGCAGTACTTC. It specifies CASSGGLAGAYEQYF.

The chain has TRBV2 and TRBJ1-1, with D tentatively TRBD1 (5 bases). Germline-derived CDR1 and CDR2 are SNHLY and FYNNEI. This CDR3 contains 15 residues. V lost 6 bases to trimming and J lost 4 bases, with 18 bases between them. CDR3 protein: CASSKDSGRGTEAFF. The CDR3 region has the DNA TGTGCCAGCAGCAAGGACTCAGGGAGGGGCACTGAAGCTTTCTTT.